What follows are 9 T cell receptor beta chains derived from one specimen sequenced in a study of T cells expressing NK-cell markers. TCRdb reprocessed the 5' RACE reads, keeping one entry per CDR3 protein, no DNA. This repertoire comprises about 180,000 distinct CDR3 sequences; its ten largest clones make up approximately 18%. The material sequenced was blood T cells: a sorted CD56 or NKG2C T cell subset, CD4+ or CD8+ T cells, or bulk PBMC T cells (not recorded which). These receptors came from a woman between 18 and 69 years old in good health.

This chain links TRBV7-3 with TRBJ1-1; TCRdb reports TRBD1, a call that lacks DNA to check it against. The length of the CDR3 is 14 residues. Germline CDR1 reads SGHTA; CDR2 reads FQGTGA. This CDR3 reads CASSPQGAGTEAFF. The full variable domain, completed using reference TRBV7-3 and TRBJ1-1, is GAGVSQTPSNKVTEKGKYVELRCDPISGHTALYWYRQSLGQGPEFLIYFQGTGAADDSGLPNDRFFAVRPEGSVSTLKIQRTERGDSAVYLCASSPQGAGTEAFFGQGTRLTVV.

V and J are TRBV4-1 and TRBJ1-5; TCRdb returns TRBD1, unconfirmable since there is no DNA. CDR3 length: 16 residues. The germline V gene has CDR1 MGHRA and CDR2 YSYEKL. The CDR3 sequence: CASSQTYRERNQPQHF.

The CDR3 sequence is CASSQLGVGDTQYF. The gene calls are TRBV4-2 and TRBJ2-3; as DNA is missing, the TRBD2 call by TCRdb cannot be tested. Germline V gives CDR1 LGHNA, CDR2 YNFKEQ. The CDR3 has 14 amino acids.

V gene TRBV6-1 combines with J gene TRBJ2-3; TCRdb returns TRBD2, unconfirmable since there is no DNA. The CDR3 has 15 residues. From germline, CDR1 is MNHNS and CDR2 SASEGT. The chain's CDR3 is CASRPLAGGVDTQYF.

This rearrangement joins TRBV7-2 to TRBJ2-4. The CDR3 spans 15 residues. Germline V lookup: CDR1 SGHTA, CDR2 FQGNSA. The CDR3 region is CASSSRPQLKNIQYF.

The rearrangement uses TRBV7-9 and TRBJ2-5; checking the TCRdb D call of TRBD1 is not possible without DNA. CDR3 length: 16 residues. The germline CDR1 and CDR2 sequences are SEHNR and FQNEAQ (reference sequence). The CDR3 is CASSLATGWKGETQYF.

The chain employs TRBV20-1 and TRBJ1-5; TCRdb outputs TRBD1, but without DNA this stays unchecked. The CDR3 length is 13 residues. Looked up from germline, CDR1 is DFQATT and CDR2 is SNEGSKA (reference sequence). Here the CDR3 reads CSANRVGNQPQHF.

The chain is built from TRBV6-2 or TRBV6-3 and TRBJ2-4; the D gene TCRdb calls, TRBD1, cannot be checked with no DNA. The CDR3 consists of 16 residues. Germline loops: CDR1 MNHEY, CDR2 SVGEGT. The CDR3 spells CASSYSLRDNKNIQYF.

The rearrangement joins TRBV2 to TRBJ2-2. Per the germline V gene, CDR1 is SNHLY and CDR2 is FYNNEI. The CDR3 totals 11 residues. CDR3 loop: CASQGTGELFF.